The 16 T cell receptor beta chains listed next were all sequenced from one sample in a study of shared clonotypes between healthy human individuals. This table comes from immunoSEQ multiplex PCR, and its TCRdb copy is limited to in-frame clones, with some not included. This sample yields 900,000 to 1,200,000 clones, of which about four fifths are seen a single time; 0.5% to 0.65% belongs to the top ten. Sample: memory CD4+ T cells from PBMCs. The subset denotes: CD45RA-negative fraction. The receptors stem from a man younger than 35 in good health. Some clones in this sample may be carry-over from other donors' samples.

A few counts support this clone. The genes are TRBV9 and TRBJ1-1; D is undetermined. The ends were cut back, 2 bases at V and 1 base at J, with 6 bases in the middle. The CDR3 consists of 13 residues. The germline V gene encodes CDR1 SGDLS and CDR2 YYNGEE. CDR3 in amino acids: CASSVYPNTEAFF. CDR3 coding DNA: TGTGCCAGCAGCGTCTATCCGAACACTGAAGCTTTCTTT.

The CDR3 bases are TGCAGCGTTAGCCGGGACAGGGCTGGAAACACCATATATTTT. It codes for CSVSRDRAGNTIYF. The chain recombines TRBV29-1 with TRBJ1-3; 9 bases are a match to TRBD1. The germline V gene encodes CDR1 SQVTM and CDR2 ANQGSEA. The V and J ends lost 5 bases and 2 bases, in that order; junction bases with no gene match: 4. CDR3 length: 14 residues. Full variable domain (missing parts from reference TRBV29-1 and TRBJ1-3): SAVISQKPSRDICQRGTSLTIQCQVDSQVTMMFWYRQQPGQSLTLIATANQGSEATYESGFVIDKFPISRPNLTFSTLTVSNMSPEDSSIYLCSVSRDRAGNTIYFGEGSWLTVV.

For the CDR3, the DNA is TGTGCCAGCAGCTTTGGGACAGGTCTATCCTACGAGCAGTACTTC. It yields the protein CASSFGTGLSYEQYF. V gene TRBV7-2 combines with J gene TRBJ2-7, with 8 bases identical to TRBD1. The germline V gene encodes CDR1 SGHTA and CDR2 FQGNSA. CDR3 size: 15 residues. The junction had 5 bases not matched to a gene; V was cut back by 3 bases and J by 1 base. Complete variable domain (other parts from reference TRBV7-2 and TRBJ2-7): GAGVSQSPSNKVTEKGKDVELRCDPISGHTALYWYRQSLGQGLEFLIYFQGNSAPDKSGLPSDRFSAERTGGSVSTLTIQRTQQEDSAVYLCASSFGTGLSYEQYFGPGTRLTVT.

The V gene is TRBV13, the J gene TRBJ1-2; 7 nucleotides agree with TRBD1. The germline CDR1 and CDR2 sequences are PRHDT and FYEKMQ (reference sequence). V shed 6 bases and J 1 base; nucleotides not matched to a gene: 8. The length of the CDR3 is 15 residues. This chain's CDR3 is CASSKRQGDNYGYTF. CDR3 nucleotides: TGTGCCAGCAGTAAACGACAGGGAGATAACTATGGCTACACCTTC.

The V call is TRBV5-1, the J call TRBJ1-2, with D possibly TRBD1 on 5 matching bases. The CDR3 is 15 residues long. The V gene's germline CDR1 is SGHRS and CDR2 YFSETQ. V was pared by 3 bases and J by 1 base, with 13 bases between. The CDR3 nucleotides are TGCGCCAGCAGCTCCGGGACCAACCTTAACTATGGCTACACCTTC. It codes for CASSSGTNLNYGYTF.

This chain joins TRBV19 and TRBJ1-2; unclear D gene. Per germline, CDR1 LNHDA and CDR2 SQIVND (reference sequence). Trimming took off 10 bases at V and 7 bases at J, with 13 bases between the two ends. The CDR3 has 11 residues. In DNA form, the CDR3 reads TGTGCCACCGGGCCTCGACTTGGCTACACCTTC. Its protein product is CATGPRLGYTF.

This clone occurred once. The V and J genes are TRBV5-1 and TRBJ2-1, with D maybe TRBD1 (6 bases). This CDR3 contains 12 residues. Germline V CDR1 and CDR2: SGHRS, YFSETQ. Trimming pared 4 bases from V and 9 bases from J, leaving 11 bases between. CDR3 in amino acids: CASSDQGIEQFF. CDR3 DNA: TGCGCCAGCAGCGACCAGGGGATTGAGCAGTTCTTC.

This clone was seen many times. The chain recombines TRBV7-3 with TRBJ2-5; 11 bases are shared with TRBD2. The V gene end was trimmed by 6 bases and the J gene end by 2 bases; junction bases not matched to a gene: 14. The CDR3 runs to 18 residues. The germline V gene has CDR1 SGHTA and CDR2 FQGTGA. Here the CDR3 DNA reads TGTGCCAGCAGTCCCCCCCCGGGGACTAGCGGCCTTCAAGAGACCCAGTACTTC. Translated, it gives CASSPPPGTSGLQETQYF. Together with reference TRBV7-3 and TRBJ2-5, the CDR3 gives the full variable domain: GAGVSQTPSNKVTEKGKYVELRCDPISGHTALYWYRQSLGQGPEFLIYFQGTGAADDSGLPNDRFFAVRPEGSVSTLKIQRTERGDSAVYLCASSPPPGTSGLQETQYFGPGTRLLVL.

This rearrangement joins TRBV5-1 to TRBJ1-4, with D tentatively TRBD1 (5 bases). V lost 4 bases to trimming and J lost 5 bases, with 18 bases between them. The CDR3 has 16 amino acids. Germline CDR1 and CDR2: SGHRS and YFSETQ. The CDR3 loop reads CASSPNPGLYNEKLFF. In DNA, the CDR3 is TGCGCCAGCAGCCCAAACCCGGGACTTTACAATGAAAAACTGTTTTTT.

This rearrangement joins TRBV25-1 to TRBJ2-5; D is possibly TRBD1 (6 bases). CDR3 length equals 14 residues. The ends were cut back, 8 bases at V and 4 bases at J, with 17 bases in the middle. Germline CDR1 reads MGHDK; CDR2 reads SYGVNS. CDR3 sequence reads: CASGEATGSETQYF. The CDR3 DNA reads TGTGCCAGCGGAGAGGCTACAGGGTCAGAGACCCAGTACTTC.

As for this clone: This clone may be a read error of a much larger clone one base away. This chain uses TRBV11-3 with TRBJ2-2, with 7 bases identical to TRBD1. Germline CDR1 reads SGHNT; CDR2 reads YENEEA. With 6 bases clipped from V and 5 bases from J, the junction kept 3 bases outside the gene matches. The CDR3 contains 13 residues. The CDR3 DNA follows: TGTGCCAGCAGTCCACAGGGGACCGGGGAGCTGTTTTTT. The encoded protein is CASSPQGTGELFF.

This clone was recorded a few times. The V gene is TRBV4-1, the J gene TRBJ1-1; 8 bases align to TRBD1. V lost 1 base to trimming and J lost 5 bases; unmatched junction nucleotides: 9. The CDR3 spans 16 residues. Germline values: CDR1 MGHRA, CDR2 YSYEKL. The CDR3: CASSQVLVRGQTEAFF. CDR3 sequence (DNA): TGCGCCAGCAGCCAAGTGTTAGTCAGGGGGCAAACTGAAGCTTTCTTT.

The chain couples TRBV28 to TRBJ2-3, with D perhaps matching TRBD1 (8 bases). The V gene's germline CDR1 is MDHEN and CDR2 SYDVKM. CDR3 size: 20 residues. V was shortened by 5 bases and J by 1 base, with 28 bases between the two germline ends. The CDR3 spells CASSAPQGAGRERGTDTQYF. In DNA form, the CDR3 reads TGTGCCAGCAGTGCCCCCCAGGGGGCAGGGCGGGAGCGCGGCACAGATACGCAGTATTTT.

The chain combines TRBV6-5 with TRBJ2-2; 7 nucleotides line up with TRBD1. Germline lookup yields CDR1 MNHEY and CDR2 SVGAGI. Unmatched junction bases numbered 3, after V lost 4 bases and J lost 1 base. The CDR3 loop spans 15 amino acids. The CDR3 here is CASSLQGVNTGELFF. The CDR3 DNA reads as TGTGCCAGCAGTTTGCAGGGGGTGAACACCGGGGAGCTGTTTTTT.

The rearrangement joins TRBV27 to TRBJ2-5; 14 nucleotides match TRBD2. CDR1 and CDR2 from the germline V gene are MNHEY and SMNVEV (reference sequence). Losses at the gene ends were 5 bases for V and 5 bases for J; bases not matched to a gene: 4. The CDR3 extends over 15 amino acids. The CDR3 reads CASSTGLAGVETQYF. In nucleotides, the CDR3 is TGTGCCAGCAGTACGGGACTAGCGGGAGTGGAGACCCAGTACTTC.

The chain uses TRBV6-5 and TRBJ2-5, with a possible D match to TRBD1 (6 bases). The CDR3 is made up of 15 amino acids. Germline V CDR1 and CDR2: MNHEY, SVGAGI. Trimming removed 2 bases from V and 1 base from J, with 11 bases in between. The chain's CDR3 is CASSYPRGGQETQYF. The CDR3 bases are TGTGCCAGCAGTTACCCCAGGGGCGGCCAAGAGACCCAGTACTTC.